This T cell receptor beta chain was sequenced for a study of T-cell memory formation after mild COVID-19. Study-wide results and limits: Some SARS-CoV-2-responding clones were already detected in memory before infection. Clones which contracted sat mainly in CM and EM if CD4+, and in EMRA if CD8+.

With constant-segment primers, 5'RACE yielded cDNA libraries of TCR alpha and TCR beta that carried sample barcodes and UMIs. TCRdb itself ran the 5' RACE reads through MiXCR, one entry per CDR3 protein. The sample comprises about 140,000 distinct CDR3 sequences, around 15% of which are singletons, and around 14% rests with the top ten. This clonotype came up a few times. Its matching antigen is unknown. The material sequenced was PBMCs or a T cell subset sorted from them (not recorded which). The TCR sequence derives from an adult woman who had mild COVID-19 (a few samples of this study predate the infection). Cell type and time point are not known.

CDR3 DNA sequence: TGTGCCAGCAGCACGCGACAGGGGTGGCAGACCCAGTACTTC. It yields the protein CASSTRQGWQTQYF. The chain recombines TRBV7-9 with TRBJ2-5; 8 bases agree with TRBD1. Germline assignment: CDR1 SEHNR and CDR2 FQNEAQ (reference sequence). With 5 bases clipped from V and 6 bases from J, the junction kept 8 bases outside the gene matches. This CDR3 has 14 residues.